This TCR beta chain was found in a study of blood T cell repertoires in COVID-19. Overall study context: The cDNA or gDNA used as material had been derived from T cells, B-cell-depleted T cells, or PBMCs.

Trimming pared 4 bases from V and 4 bases from J, leaving 10 bases between. Germline V gene lookup returns CDR1 SNHLY and CDR2 FYNNEI. The CDR3 extends over 13 amino acids. Measured with immunoSEQ multiplex PCR; TCRdb has only the in-frame clones, and not every one. The table has 280,000 or so clones, approximately 85% seen once. The chain joins TRBV2 to TRBJ1-2, with TRBD1 as a possible D gene (6 bases). The clonotype comes from a man under 40 who had recovered from COVID-19. The sequencing sample was made of PBMCs or T cells enriched from blood (not recorded which). DNA of the CDR3: TGTGCCAGCAGTGGACAGGTTCCCTATGGCTACACCTTC. Amino acid sequence: CASSGQVPYGYTF.